This T cell receptor beta chain derives from a study of blood T cell repertoires in COVID-19. The wider study: COVID-19 samples collected from the United States, Italy and Spain covered acute and convalescent phases.

Sequencing was performed with immunoSEQ multiplex PCR; in TCRdb, only in-frame clones are kept and a portion is missing. Among approximately 100,000 clones listed, 85% to 90% were seen once. The sample was peripheral blood. The TCR was taken from a human donor in a cohort sampled during active COVID-19.

The CDR3 spells CASSTLDRGSGYTF. CDR3 in DNA: TGTGCCAGTAGCACTCTAGACAGGGGCTCTGGCTACACCTTC. The chain carries TRBV19 and TRBJ1-2; 8 bases align to TRBD1. This CDR3 has 14 amino acids. Germline loops: CDR1 LNHDA, CDR2 SQIVND (reference sequence). J lost 7 bases, V lost 6 bases, and 10 bases had no gene match.